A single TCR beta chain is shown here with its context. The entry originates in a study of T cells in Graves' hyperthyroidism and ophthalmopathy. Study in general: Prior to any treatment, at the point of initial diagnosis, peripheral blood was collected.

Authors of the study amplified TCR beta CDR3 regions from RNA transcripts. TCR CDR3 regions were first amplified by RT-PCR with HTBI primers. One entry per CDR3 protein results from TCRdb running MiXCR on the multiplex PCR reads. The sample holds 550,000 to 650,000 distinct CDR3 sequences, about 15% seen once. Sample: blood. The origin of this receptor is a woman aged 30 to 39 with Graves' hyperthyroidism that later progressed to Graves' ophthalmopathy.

CDR3 DNA sequence: TGTGCCAGCAGCTTAACTGGGCTAGTTGGCGATACGCAGTATTTT. Encoded protein: CASSLTGLVGDTQYF. The chain has TRBV6-2 or TRBV6-3 and TRBJ2-3; D call uncertain. Trimming pared 6 bases from V and 6 bases from J, leaving 19 bases between. This CDR3 is 15 amino acids long. The germline V gene has CDR1 MNHEY and CDR2 SVGEGT.